Included here is one T cell receptor (beta chain) sequence, with context. Only a few counts were recorded for this clonotype. Its antigen specificity is not known. Base qualities are not provided; no much larger clone lies one nucleotide away. Measured from the cysteine to the phenylalanine, the CDR3 is 13 residues long. Of all the DNA, just the CDR3 is kept, 39 bases in frame from base 1. According to the germline V gene, CDR1 reads MNHNS and CDR2 reads SASEGT. V is reduced by 3 bases and J by 3 bases, leaving a spacing of 9 bases between them. The TCR beta CDR3 regions were amplified from the RNA transcripts. The TCR CDR3 was subjected to a first round of RT-PCR using the HTBI primer set and the Qiagen OneStep RT-PCR kit. A second multiplex PCR round built the libraries, followed by size selection and purification. Sequencing of the libraries was done on an Illumina HiSeq2000 using paired-end 100 bp reads. In the source study's methods: Raw data were processed with SOAPnuke, discarding reads with adapters, uncalled bases, mean Phred below 15, or no exact constant-primer or identifier match. High-quality paired reads were merged using COPE v1.2.5, and each unique nucleotide sequence was defined as a clonotype. MiTCR v1.1 was used to align the clonotypes against IMGT TRBV, TRBD and TRBJ reference segments. Only V-J combinations with frequency above 0.0001, covering 99% to 99.2% of repertoires, were analysed. A TCS score was defined as the ratio of F50 (clonal expansion) to E x V (chaos), with BLOSUM62-based TCRdist applied between CDR3 peptides within each V-J. Welch's t-statistics and random forest reduced around 550 V-J features to fewer than 15, which were used in a naive Bayes classifier (R e1071). TCRdb handled the public reads itself, with Q25 trimming in fastp and clone calling in MiXCR, and kept productive beta chains. Rows matching on CDR3 protein sequence are summarized as one entry with the most common DNA and genes. TCRdb's processing, not the authors', yielded these V and J calls. The sample contains more than 650,000 distinct CDR3 sequences, less than 15% of them found a single time. The ten largest account for roughly a tenth of the sample.

Graves' hyperthyroidism was defined as stable when no progression to ophthalmopathy occurred over 18 months of follow-up. Hyperthyroidism patients were aged 18 to 65 years and newly diagnosed, with disease duration of less than 2 months. The study excluded patients with uncontrolled infections, other autoimmune diseases, pregnancy or lactation. Clinical symptoms, serum thyroxine and TRAb, thyroid ultrasound, and orbital computed tomography formed the basis for the diagnoses. Ficoll-Paque density gradient centrifugation was used to isolate PBMCs from approximately 10 ml of fresh peripheral blood. Trizol reagent was used to extract total RNA, and RNA quality was then checked on an Agilent 2100 Bioanalyzer. The record originates from a study of T cells in Graves' hyperthyroidism and ophthalmopathy (dated by TCRdb to the late 2010s). Describing the broader study: Peripheral blood was collected at initial diagnosis, before any treatment. Prospective prediction of ophthalmopathy was tested in an independent validation cohort of 18 to 20 hyperthyroidism patients and 15 to 17 patients who later progressed to ophthalmopathy. To identify TCR V-J signatures that set the groups apart, the researchers used a discovery cohort of about a hundred patients, made up of 43 with Graves' ophthalmopathy and 55 to 65 with stable Graves' hyperthyroidism. In six Graves' hyperthyroidism patients, the study also compared T-cell repertoires from thyroid tissue with T-cell repertoires from blood. The approximately 100 discovery patients were divided at random into training and test sets in a 7:3 ratio. According to the paper, TCR Vbeta CDR3 sequencing was carried out on 135 peripheral blood samples, which came from 40 to 45 ophthalmopathy, 70 to 80 hyperthyroidism and about 17 progressor patients. After sampling, hyperthyroidism patients received methimazole starting at 30 mg daily, and ophthalmopathy patients received high-dose intravenous methylprednisolone. Results and caveats for the whole study, not just this receptor: No statistical method was used to fix the sample size in advance, and group allocation was not hidden from the investigators. In cross-validation, a model built on a 13 V-J signature told ophthalmopathy apart from stable hyperthyroidism with less than 90% sensitivity and 81% to 82% specificity, and in testing the same model reached 80%/75%. In validation, progression to ophthalmopathy was predicted by the model with about 70% sensitivity and 72% to 85% specificity, a median of approximately 7.1 months before onset. Blood samples also contained most of the expanded thyroid clonotypes (frequency above 0.001), which suggests that blood repertoires may reflect thyroid immune responses.

The rearrangement combines TRBV6-1 with TRBJ2-7; the best D guess is TRBD2, with 5 bases matching. The material sequenced was blood. The source is a woman aged 18-29 years with Graves' hyperthyroidism. The CDR3 here reads CASSDTSVYEQYF. The base sequence is TGTGCCAGCAGTGATACTAGTGTCTACGAGCAGTACTTC.